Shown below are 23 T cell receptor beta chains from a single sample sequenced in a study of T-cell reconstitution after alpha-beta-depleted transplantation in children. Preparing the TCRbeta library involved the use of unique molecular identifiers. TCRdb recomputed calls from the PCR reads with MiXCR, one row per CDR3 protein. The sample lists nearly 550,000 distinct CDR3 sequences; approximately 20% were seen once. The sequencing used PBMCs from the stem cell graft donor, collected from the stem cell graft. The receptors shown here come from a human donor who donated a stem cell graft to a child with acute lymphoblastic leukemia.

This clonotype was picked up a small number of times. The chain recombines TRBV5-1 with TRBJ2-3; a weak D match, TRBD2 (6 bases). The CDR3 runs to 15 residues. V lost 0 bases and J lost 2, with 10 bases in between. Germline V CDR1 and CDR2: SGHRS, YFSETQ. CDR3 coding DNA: TGCGCCAGCAGCTTGGTTAGCGGTCCCACAGATACGCAGTATTTT. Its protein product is CASSLVSGPTDTQYF.

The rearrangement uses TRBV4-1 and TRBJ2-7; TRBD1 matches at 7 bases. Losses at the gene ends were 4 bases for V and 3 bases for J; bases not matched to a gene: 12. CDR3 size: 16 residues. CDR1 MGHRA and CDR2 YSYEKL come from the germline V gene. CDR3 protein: CASSPWDRPGGYEQYF. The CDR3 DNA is TGCGCCAGCAGCCCGTGGGACCGGCCAGGGGGCTACGAGCAGTACTTC.

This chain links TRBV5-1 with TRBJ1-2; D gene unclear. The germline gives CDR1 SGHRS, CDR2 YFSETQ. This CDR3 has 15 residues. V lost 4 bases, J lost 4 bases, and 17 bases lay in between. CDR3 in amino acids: CASSGRSGPSYGYTF. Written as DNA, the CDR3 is TGCGCCAGCAGCGGACGATCCGGGCCTAGCTATGGCTACACCTTC.

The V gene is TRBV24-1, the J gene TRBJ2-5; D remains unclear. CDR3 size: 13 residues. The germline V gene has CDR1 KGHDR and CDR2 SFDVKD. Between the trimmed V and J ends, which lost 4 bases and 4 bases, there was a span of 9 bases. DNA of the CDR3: TGTGCCACCAGTGAAGCGCGTCCAGAGACCCAGTACTTC. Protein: CATSEARPETQYF.

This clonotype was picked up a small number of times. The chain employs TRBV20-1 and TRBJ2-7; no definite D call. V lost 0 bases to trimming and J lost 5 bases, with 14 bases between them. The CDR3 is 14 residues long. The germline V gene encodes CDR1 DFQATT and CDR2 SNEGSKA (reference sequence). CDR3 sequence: CSARDRRVLHEQYF. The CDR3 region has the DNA TGCAGTGCTAGAGATCGCCGGGTCTTGCACGAGCAGTACTTC.

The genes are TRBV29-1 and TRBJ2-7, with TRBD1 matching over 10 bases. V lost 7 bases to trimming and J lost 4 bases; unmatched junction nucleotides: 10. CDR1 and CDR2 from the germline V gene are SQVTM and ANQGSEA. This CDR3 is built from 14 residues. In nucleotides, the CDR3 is TGCAGCGCCTTACCGGGACAGGGGACTTACGAGCAGTACTTC. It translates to CSALPGQGTYEQYF.

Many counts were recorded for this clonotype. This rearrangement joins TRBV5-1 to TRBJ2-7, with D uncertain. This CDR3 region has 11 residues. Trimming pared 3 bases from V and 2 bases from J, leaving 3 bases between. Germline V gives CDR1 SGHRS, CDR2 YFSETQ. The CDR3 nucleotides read TGCGCCAGCAGCTATGCCTACGAGCAGTACTTC. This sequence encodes CASSYAYEQYF.

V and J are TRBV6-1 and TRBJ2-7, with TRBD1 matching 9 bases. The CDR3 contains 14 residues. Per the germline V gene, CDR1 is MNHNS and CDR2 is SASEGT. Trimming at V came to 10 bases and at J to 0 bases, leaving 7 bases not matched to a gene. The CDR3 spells CATWDRASSYEQYF. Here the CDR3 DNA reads TGTGCCACGTGGGACAGGGCTAGCTCCTACGAGCAGTACTTC.

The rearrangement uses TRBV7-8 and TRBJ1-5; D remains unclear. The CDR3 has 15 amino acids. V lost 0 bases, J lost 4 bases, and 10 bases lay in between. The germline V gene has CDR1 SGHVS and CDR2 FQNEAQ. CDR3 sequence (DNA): TGTGCCAGCAGCTTAGCCTCCTACGGGAATCAGCCCCAGCATTTT. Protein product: CASSLASYGNQPQHF.

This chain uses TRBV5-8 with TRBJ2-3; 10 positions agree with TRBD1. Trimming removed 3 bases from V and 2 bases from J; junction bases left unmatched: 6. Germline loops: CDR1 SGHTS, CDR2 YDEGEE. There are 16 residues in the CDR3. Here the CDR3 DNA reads TGTGCCAGCAGCTCGGGACAGGGGAGTTCCACAGATACGCAGTATTTT. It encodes CASSSGQGSSTDTQYF.

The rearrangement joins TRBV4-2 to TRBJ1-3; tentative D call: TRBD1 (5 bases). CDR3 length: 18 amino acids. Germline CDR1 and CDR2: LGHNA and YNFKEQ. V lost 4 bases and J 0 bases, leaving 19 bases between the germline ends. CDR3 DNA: TGTGCCAGCAGCCCCTCCCGAAGGGCAGGGAACTCTGGAAACACCATATATTTT. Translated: CASSPSRRAGNSGNTIYF.

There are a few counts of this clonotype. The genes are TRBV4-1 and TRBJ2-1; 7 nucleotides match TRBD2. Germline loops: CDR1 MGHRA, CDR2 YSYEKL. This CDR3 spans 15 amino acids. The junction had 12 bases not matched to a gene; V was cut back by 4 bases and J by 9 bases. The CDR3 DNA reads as TGCGCCAGCAGCCGCCTGACTAGCCTAGTTTTTGAGCAGTTCTTC. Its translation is CASSRLTSLVFEQFF.

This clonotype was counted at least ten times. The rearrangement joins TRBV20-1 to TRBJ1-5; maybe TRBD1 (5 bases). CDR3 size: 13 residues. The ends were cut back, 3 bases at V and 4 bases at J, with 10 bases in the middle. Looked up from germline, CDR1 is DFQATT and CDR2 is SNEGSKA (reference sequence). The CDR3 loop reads CSARSGGNQPQHF. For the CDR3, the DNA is TGCAGTGCTAGGTCCGGGGGTAATCAGCCCCAGCATTTT.

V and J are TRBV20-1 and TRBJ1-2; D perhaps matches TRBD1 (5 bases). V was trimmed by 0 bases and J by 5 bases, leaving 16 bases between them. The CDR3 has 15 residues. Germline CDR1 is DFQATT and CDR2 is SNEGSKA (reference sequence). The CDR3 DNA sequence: TGCAGTGCTAGAGATCGAGAGACAGCTAGTTATGGCTACACCTTC. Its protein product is CSARDRETASYGYTF.

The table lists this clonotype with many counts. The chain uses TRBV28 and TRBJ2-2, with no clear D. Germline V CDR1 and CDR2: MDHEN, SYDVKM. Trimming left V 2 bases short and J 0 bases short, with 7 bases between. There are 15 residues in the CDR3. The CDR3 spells CASSLISSNTGELFF. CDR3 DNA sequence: TGTGCCAGCAGTTTAATATCTTCGAACACCGGGGAGCTGTTTTTT.

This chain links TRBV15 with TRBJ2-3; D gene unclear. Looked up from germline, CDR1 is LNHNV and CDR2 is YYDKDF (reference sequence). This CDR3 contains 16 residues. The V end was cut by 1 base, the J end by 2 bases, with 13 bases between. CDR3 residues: CATSRGPGRATDTQYF. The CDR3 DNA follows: TGTGCCACCAGCAGAGGACCCGGCCGGGCCACAGATACGCAGTATTTT. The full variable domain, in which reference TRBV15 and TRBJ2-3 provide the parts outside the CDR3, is DAMVIQNPRYQVTQFGKPVTLSCSQTLNHNVMYWYQQKSSQAPKLLFHYYDKDFNNEADTPDNFQSRRPNTSFCFLDIRSPGLGDTAMYLCATSRGPGRATDTQYFGPGTRLTVL.

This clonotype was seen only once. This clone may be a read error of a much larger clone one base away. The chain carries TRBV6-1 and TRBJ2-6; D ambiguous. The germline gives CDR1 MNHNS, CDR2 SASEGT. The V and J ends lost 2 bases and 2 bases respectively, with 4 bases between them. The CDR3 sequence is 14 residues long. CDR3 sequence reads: CASSESTGANVLTF. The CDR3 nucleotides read TGTGCCAGCAGTGAAAGCACTGGGGCCAACGTCCTGACTTTC.

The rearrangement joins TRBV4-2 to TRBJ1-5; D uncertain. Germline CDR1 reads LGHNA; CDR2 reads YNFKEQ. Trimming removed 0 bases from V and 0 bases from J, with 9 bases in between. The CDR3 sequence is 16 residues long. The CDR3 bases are TGTGCCAGCAGCCAAGAGCCGGGTTATAGCAATCAGCCCCAGCATTTT. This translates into CASSQEPGYSNQPQHF.

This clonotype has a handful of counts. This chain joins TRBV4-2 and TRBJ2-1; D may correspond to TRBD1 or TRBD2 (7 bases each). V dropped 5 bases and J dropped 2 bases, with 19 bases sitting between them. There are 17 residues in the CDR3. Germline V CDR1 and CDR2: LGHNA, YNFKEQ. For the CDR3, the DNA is TGTGCCAGCAGCGCCAGGGGGGGAAGGGGCCCCTACAATGAGCAGTTCTTC. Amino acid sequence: CASSARGGRGPYNEQFF.

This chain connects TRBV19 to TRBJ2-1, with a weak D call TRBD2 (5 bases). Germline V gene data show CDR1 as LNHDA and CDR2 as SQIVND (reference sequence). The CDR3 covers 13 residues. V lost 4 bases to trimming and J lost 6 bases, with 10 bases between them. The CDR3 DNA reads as TGTGCCAGTAGTACCGGCGGAGGCAATGAGCAGTTCTTC. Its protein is CASSTGGGNEQFF.

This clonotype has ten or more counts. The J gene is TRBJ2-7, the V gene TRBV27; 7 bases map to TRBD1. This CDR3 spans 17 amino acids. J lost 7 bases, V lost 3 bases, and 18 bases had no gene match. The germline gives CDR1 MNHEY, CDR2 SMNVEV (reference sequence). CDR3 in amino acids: CASSLGFGTASRGEQYF. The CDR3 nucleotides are TGTGCCAGCAGTTTGGGGTTCGGGACAGCGTCCCGAGGGGAGCAGTACTTC.

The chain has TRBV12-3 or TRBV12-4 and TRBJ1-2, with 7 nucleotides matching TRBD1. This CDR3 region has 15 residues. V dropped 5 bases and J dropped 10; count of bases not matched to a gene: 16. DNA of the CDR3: TGTGCCAGCAGTCATACCAACGTAGGCAGGGGGGACTACACCTTC. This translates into CASSHTNVGRGDYTF.

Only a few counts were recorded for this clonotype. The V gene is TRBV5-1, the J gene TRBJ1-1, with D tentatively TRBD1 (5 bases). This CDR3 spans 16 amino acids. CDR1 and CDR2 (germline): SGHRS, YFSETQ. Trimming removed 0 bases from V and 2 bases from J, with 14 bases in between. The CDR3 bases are TGCGCCAGCAGCTTGGTCCAGGGAGGATTAAACACTGAAGCTTTCTTT. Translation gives CASSLVQGGLNTEAFF.